The 21 T cell receptor beta chains reported below all come from one sample, sequenced in a study of human T cells and chemical hapten exposure. TCRdb re-called the RACE reads through MiXCR, storing one row per CDR3 protein. The sample holds about 26,000 distinct CDR3 sequences; around 10% are singletons and the top ten take 6.6%. Time point indicated: patch test 2, 6 weeks after DPC sensitization. Treatment reported: therapeutic diphenylcyclopropenone sensitization with weekly scalp DPC. The material sequenced was whole blood, taken in connection with sensitization to the hapten diphenylcyclopropenone (DPC). Receptors were obtained from a man between 25 and 39 years old with alopecia areata. Some clones in this sample may be carry-over from other donors' samples.

This clonotype appeared many times. J is TRBJ2-7 and V is TRBV7-2; D may be TRBD1 (5 bases). Germline V gives CDR1 SGHTA, CDR2 FQGNSA. Deletions cut 6 bases from V and 3 bases from J, with 15 bases between. The CDR3 has 14 amino acids. The CDR3 DNA follows: TGTGCCAGCAGGCCAGACAGCCTTGGCTACGAGCAGTACTTC. This gives the protein CASRPDSLGYEQYF.

The chain couples TRBV27 to TRBJ1-2; TRBD1 is a possible D gene (5 bases). Trimming stripped 2 bases from V and 2 bases from J, with 12 bases between. CDR1 and CDR2 (germline): MNHEY, SMNVEV (reference sequence). The CDR3 covers 15 residues. The CDR3 is CASSLRQQPNYGYTF. The CDR3 nucleotides read TGTGCCAGCAGTTTAAGACAGCAACCCAACTATGGCTACACCTTC.

At least ten counts were recorded for this clonotype. The chain links TRBV18 to TRBJ2-3; D ambiguous. Trimming cost V 4 bases and J 3 bases, with 11 bases left between them. This CDR3 spans 14 amino acids. Germline CDR1 reads KGHSH; CDR2 reads LQKENI. This CDR3 reads CASSLSQFTDTQYF. CDR3 bases: TGTGCCAGCTCACTCAGCCAATTTACAGATACGCAGTATTTT. Full variable domain (outside the CDR3, taken from reference TRBV18 and TRBJ2-3): NAGVMQNPRHLVRRRGQEARLRCSPMKGHSHVYWYRQLPEEGLKFMVYLQKENIIDESGMPKERFSAEFPKEGPSILRIQQVVRGDSAAYFCASSLSQFTDTQYFGPGTRLTVL.

This clonotype was detected a few times. V usage is TRBV4-1 and J usage is TRBJ2-3, with 8 bases identical to TRBD2. Germline assignment: CDR1 MGHRA and CDR2 YSYEKL. V dropped 0 bases and J dropped 0; count of bases not matched to a gene: 11. The CDR3 is 19 amino acids. This chain's CDR3 is CASSQDRAGANPSTDTQYF. The CDR3, as DNA: TGCGCCAGCAGCCAAGATCGAGCGGGGGCGAACCCTAGCACAGATACGCAGTATTTT.

The CDR3 bases are TGTGCCAGCAGCCAGGGACTAGCGGACACAGATACGCAGTATTTT. This encodes CASSQGLADTDTQYF. The J gene is TRBJ2-3, the V gene TRBV3-1; 11 bases map to TRBD2. This CDR3 contains 15 residues. Losses at the gene ends were 3 bases for V and 2 bases for J; bases not matched to a gene: 1. Germline values: CDR1 LGHDT, CDR2 YNNKEL (reference sequence).

This chain links TRBV4-2 with TRBJ2-5, with 7 positions matching TRBD1. The germline V gene encodes CDR1 LGHNA and CDR2 YNFKEQ. This CDR3 has 15 residues. Trimming removed 0 bases from V and 4 bases from J; junction bases left unmatched: 5. The CDR3: CASSQDYGTVETQYF. The CDR3 DNA reads as TGTGCCAGCAGCCAAGATTATGGGACAGTAGAGACCCAGTACTTC.

This clonotype occurred a few times. The gene calls are TRBV30 and TRBJ2-3; 7 nucleotides match TRBD2. This CDR3 spans 14 amino acids. Germline CDR1 and CDR2: GTSNPN and SVGIG (reference sequence). Trimming cost V 1 base and J 3 bases; bases outside gene matches: 4. As DNA, the CDR3 is TGTGCCTGGAGTGGAGGACTAGGAACAGATACGCAGTATTTT. It is translated as CAWSGGLGTDTQYF.

Regarding this clonotype: At one end the junction does not follow the germline gene, possibly because of a read error. This chain links TRBV6-1 with TRBJ2-7, with D perhaps matching TRBD1 (5 bases). This CDR3 spans 14 amino acids. CDR1 and CDR2 from the germline V gene are MNHNS and SASEGT. CDR3 coding DNA: TGTGTCAGCAGTGCAGGGAATAGTTTCTACGAGCAGTACTTC. Protein sequence: CVSSAGNSFYEQYF.

The rearrangement links TRBV9 to TRBJ2-3; 11 nucleotides match TRBD2. The CDR3 runs 15 residues. Germline V gene data show CDR1 as SGDLS and CDR2 as YYNGEE. V lost 5 bases and J lost 2; bases outside the gene matches: 4. The CDR3 bases are TGTGCCAGCAGTGGGACTAGCGGTTACACAGATACGCAGTATTTT. Encoded protein: CASSGTSGYTDTQYF.

This clonotype showed up many times. One junction end disagrees with the germline gene, perhaps due to a read error. The chain carries TRBV7-7 and TRBJ2-5, with a weak D call TRBD2 (5 bases). Germline CDR1 SSHAT, CDR2 FNYEAQ (reference sequence). The CDR3 sequence is 13 residues long. The DNA of the CDR3 is TGTGCTAGCAGCTTAGTTCGGGGAGAGACCCAGTACTTC. It yields the protein CASSLVRGETQYF.

This clonotype was counted between two and nine times. This chain uses TRBV20-1 with TRBJ2-5, with 7 positions matching TRBD1. The junction had 12 bases not matched to a gene; V was cut back by 1 base and J by 4 bases. This CDR3 is built from 16 residues. The germline gives CDR1 DFQATT, CDR2 SNEGSKA (reference sequence). The CDR3, as DNA: TGCAGTGCTAGAGGTTACCTCGACAGGGTCGGAGAGACCCAGTACTTC. Translated: CSARGYLDRVGETQYF.

In its sample, this clonotype was seen a few times. This chain uses TRBV12-3 or TRBV12-4 with TRBJ2-7; 9 bases are shared with TRBD1. V trimming: 7 bases; J trimming: 3 bases; junction bases outside the gene matches: 10. The length of the CDR3 is 15 residues. CDR3: CASTLDRGSDYEQYF. The CDR3 DNA is TGTGCCAGCACTCTGGACAGGGGCAGTGACTACGAGCAGTACTTC.

Many counts were recorded for this clonotype. This chain connects TRBV7-2 to TRBJ2-1; 11 bases align to TRBD2. Germline V CDR1 and CDR2: SGHTA, FQGNSA. CDR3 size: 16 residues. After removal of 5 bases from V and 9 bases from J, the junction contained 12 bases not matched to a gene. The CDR3 DNA follows: TGTGCCAGCAGCCCCCCGGGGATAGCGGGAGGGTTTGAGCAGTTCTTC. This gives the protein CASSPPGIAGGFEQFF.

This clonotype was seen ten or more times. The genes are TRBV19 and TRBJ2-2; unclear D gene. The CDR3 contains 11 residues. Germline V gene lookup returns CDR1 LNHDA and CDR2 SQIVND (reference sequence). The V gene lost 5 bases and the J gene lost 6 bases, with 4 bases spanning the gap. DNA for the CDR3: TGTGCCAGTAGTGTGGCCGGGGAGCTGTTTTTT. As protein: CASSVAGELFF.

This clonotype was picked up a small number of times. V usage is TRBV2 and J usage is TRBJ2-3, with TRBD2 matching 13 bases. J lost 3 bases, V lost 10 bases, and 4 bases had no gene match. Per the germline V gene, CDR1 is SNHLY and CDR2 is FYNNEI. The CDR3 spans 14 residues. This CDR3 reads CATRTSGSTDTQYF. The CDR3 nucleotides are TGTGCCACCAGGACTAGCGGGAGTACAGATACGCAGTATTTT.

This chain joins TRBV6-2 or TRBV6-3 and TRBJ1-1, with 7 bases that match TRBD1. Trimming took 0 bases from V and 13 from J; bases not matched to a gene: 8. The CDR3 length is 13 residues. CDR1 and CDR2 (germline): MNHEY, SVGEGT. The CDR3 spells CASSYSDRTGNFF. The CDR3 DNA reads TGTGCCAGCAGTTACTCCGATAGGACAGGAAATTTCTTT.

The chain has TRBV6-5 and TRBJ2-7, with 7 bases identical to TRBD1. The CDR3 is 14 amino acids. Germline CDR1 MNHEY, CDR2 SVGAGI. V lost 4 bases and J lost 2; bases outside the gene matches: 5. CDR3 protein: CASSSRTGPYEQYF. CDR3 nucleotides: TGTGCCAGCAGTTCTCGGACAGGCCCCTACGAGCAGTACTTC.

In this sample, this clonotype turned up many times. This chain links TRBV20-1 with TRBJ1-2, with D hard to call. CDR1 is DFQATT, CDR2 SNEGSKA, per germline (reference sequence). This CDR3 has 13 residues. The germline V and J ends were trimmed by 5 bases and 8 bases, with 18 bases remaining between them. The CDR3 is CSAPAGTRPGYTF. The CDR3 coding sequence is TGCAGTGCTCCGGCCGGCACCCGTCCCGGCTACACCTTC.

In this sample, this clonotype turned up a few times. This chain uses TRBV4-1 with TRBJ2-3; no firm D call. Per the germline V gene, CDR1 is MGHRA and CDR2 is YSYEKL. This CDR3 is built from 15 residues. The V end was cut by 0 bases, the J end by 2 bases, with 9 bases between. CDR3 sequence reads: CASSQERHPTDTQYF. In nucleotides, the CDR3 is TGCGCCAGCAGCCAAGAGAGGCACCCCACAGATACGCAGTATTTT.

This clonotype has a count of ten or more. The gene calls are TRBV29-1 and TRBJ2-5, with 10 bases lining up with TRBD2. Losses at the gene ends were 4 bases for V and 4 bases for J; bases not matched to a gene: 9. The CDR3 loop spans 15 amino acids. Looked up from germline, CDR1 is SQVTM and CDR2 is ANQGSEA. The CDR3 loop is CSVGPVLAGAETQYF. The DNA for the CDR3 is TGCAGCGTTGGGCCCGTTCTAGCGGGAGCAGAGACCCAGTACTTC.

Ten or more counts support this clonotype. In DNA form, the CDR3 reads TGTGCCAGCAGCCCAGGGGTCGGGCTAGCGGGGCCCTACCAAGAGACCCAGTACTTC. Its translation is CASSPGVGLAGPYQETQYF. V and J are TRBV7-9 and TRBJ2-5, with 9 bases that match TRBD2. Germline values: CDR1 SEHNR, CDR2 FQNEAQ (reference sequence). Trimming at V came to 5 bases and at J to 0 bases, leaving 16 bases not matched to a gene. CDR3 size: 19 residues.